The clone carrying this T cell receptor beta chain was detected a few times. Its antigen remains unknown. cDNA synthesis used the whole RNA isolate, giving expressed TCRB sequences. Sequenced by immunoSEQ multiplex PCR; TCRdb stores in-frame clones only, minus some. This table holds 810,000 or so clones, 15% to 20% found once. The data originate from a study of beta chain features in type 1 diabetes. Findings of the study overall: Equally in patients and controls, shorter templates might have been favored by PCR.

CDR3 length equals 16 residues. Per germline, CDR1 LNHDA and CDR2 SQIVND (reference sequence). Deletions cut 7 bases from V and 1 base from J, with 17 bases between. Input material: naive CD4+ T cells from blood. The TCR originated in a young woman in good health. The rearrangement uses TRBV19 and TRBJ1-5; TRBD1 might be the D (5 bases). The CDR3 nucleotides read TGTGCCAGTACCTCGGAAACAGGACCAAGCAATCAGCCCCAGCATTTT. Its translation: CASTSETGPSNQPQHF.